This TCR beta chain stems from a study of shared clonotypes between healthy human individuals. For the study at large: With ages of 18 to 49, the donors were a couple of women and a few men. Study observations and caveats: Donor clonotype sharing was expected to depend on sequencing depth.

The germline V gene encodes CDR1 SEHNR and CDR2 FQNEAQ (reference sequence). The V gene end was trimmed by 4 bases and the J gene end by 8 bases; junction bases not matched to a gene: 8. The CDR3 totals 15 residues. The sample holds one count of this clone. The antigen is unknown. Produced via immunoSEQ multiplex PCR; TCRdb's table is partial and in-frame only. This table holds roughly 2.6 million clones, roughly 92% found once. The sequenced material came from naive CD4+ T cells sorted from blood. Sample subset: CD45RA+ positively selected. The sequence was collected from a man between 18 and 29 years old in good health. The chain joins TRBV7-9 to TRBJ1-4, with 9 nucleotides matching TRBD1. The CDR3 coding sequence is TGTGCCAGCAGCTATATGCGGGACAGGGTGGAAAAACTGTTTTTT. It specifies CASSYMRDRVEKLFF.